The 15 T cell receptor beta chains reported below all come from one sample, sequenced in a study of blood T cell repertoires in COVID-19. Sequencing used immunoSEQ multiplex PCR; TCRdb keeps in-frame clones, though not all of them. Of some 220,000 clones in the sample, approximately 92% were seen once. The sample consisted of PBMCs or T cells enriched from blood (not recorded which). The receptor source for this set is a woman aged 18-30 years in a cohort exposed to, infected with or recovered from COVID-19 (not recorded which).

V is TRBV4-1 and J is TRBJ1-5, with TRBD1 identical over 9 bases. CDR1 is MGHRA and CDR2 is YSYEKL in the germline V gene. The CDR3 has 22 amino acids. Trimming removed 3 bases from V and 6 bases from J; junction bases left unmatched: 27. CDR3 bases: TGCGCCAGCAGCCACGAAAAAAGGAGGGGACAGGGATTGAATCAGGTGAGTCAGCCCCAGCATTTT. It encodes CASSHEKRRGQGLNQVSQPQHF.

V gene TRBV2 combines with J gene TRBJ1-6; no clear D. The germline V gene has CDR1 SNHLY and CDR2 FYNNEI. The CDR3 covers 15 residues. Trimming cost V 1 base and J 10 bases, with 14 bases left between them. Written as DNA, the CDR3 is TGTGCCAGCAGTGAAGATTGGGAATCGGGATCACCCCTCCACTTT. Its translation is CASSEDWESGSPLHF.

The chain uses TRBV5-1 and TRBJ2-7, with D unclear. The CDR3 runs to 15 residues. Trimming shortened V by 4 bases and J by 2 bases, and 16 bases separated the two germline ends. Per germline, CDR1 SGHRS and CDR2 YFSETQ. This chain's CDR3 is CASSRPDKPPYEQYF. CDR3 sequence (DNA): TGCGCCAGCAGCCGACCAGACAAACCTCCCTACGAGCAGTACTTC.

The chain links TRBV7-6 to TRBJ2-2; D is uncertain. The germline V gene encodes CDR1 SGHVS and CDR2 FNYEAQ. V dropped 4 bases and J dropped 4 bases, with 4 bases sitting between them. The CDR3 has 12 amino acids. CDR3 in DNA: TGTGCCAGCAGCTACAGCACCGGGGAGCTGTTTTTT. It yields the protein CASSYSTGELFF.

The rearrangement links TRBV28 to TRBJ2-7, with 11 nucleotides matching TRBD2. Germline V gene lookup returns CDR1 MDHEN and CDR2 SYDVKM. The CDR3 extends over 16 amino acids. J gave up 0 bases and V 4 bases, and 5 bases lay outside the gene matches. CDR3: CASSYPGLAGSYEQYF. The CDR3 DNA follows: TGTGCCAGCAGTTATCCCGGACTAGCGGGCTCCTACGAGCAGTACTTC.

This chain joins TRBV27 and TRBJ2-1; 9 positions agree with TRBD2. There are 18 residues in the CDR3. Germline V gene lookup returns CDR1 MNHEY and CDR2 SMNVEV (reference sequence). V lost 0 bases to trimming and J lost 2 bases; unmatched junction nucleotides: 8. The CDR3: CASSLSYMTSGPYNEQFF. The CDR3 DNA reads as TGTGCCAGCAGTTTATCCTATATGACTAGCGGCCCCTACAATGAGCAGTTCTTC.

The V gene is TRBV4-1, the J gene TRBJ1-2; 9 nucleotides agree with TRBD1. The V gene end was trimmed by 3 bases and the J gene end by 8 bases; junction bases not matched to a gene: 7. CDR1 is MGHRA, CDR2 YSYEKL, per germline. The CDR3 loop spans 14 amino acids. DNA of the CDR3: TGCGCCAGCAGCCAGGCAGGGACAGGGTGGGGCTACACCTTC. It yields the protein CASSQAGTGWGYTF.

This clone was seen just once. The chain is built from TRBV7-6 and TRBJ2-3; unclear D gene. The CDR3 runs 16 residues. V lost 1 base and J lost 1, with 12 bases in between. The germline CDR1 and CDR2 sequences are SGHVS and FNYEAQ. DNA for the CDR3: TGTGCCAGCAGCTTAGAGGTGACTCAAGGCACAGATACGCAGTATTTT. Residues: CASSLEVTQGTDTQYF.

The rearrangement links TRBV18 to TRBJ2-7; TRBD1 might be the D (6 bases). V lost 3 bases and J 1 base, leaving 19 bases between the germline ends. The CDR3 is 17 residues long. Looked up from germline, CDR1 is KGHSH and CDR2 is LQKENI. The CDR3 loop is CASSPLGSGEPSYEQYF. The CDR3 bases are TGTGCCAGCTCACCCCTTGGTTCAGGGGAGCCTTCCTACGAGCAGTACTTC. Together with reference TRBV18 and TRBJ2-7, the CDR3 gives the full variable domain: NAGVMQNPRHLVRRRGQEARLRCSPMKGHSHVYWYRQLPEEGLKFMVYLQKENIIDESGMPKERFSAEFPKEGPSILRIQQVVRGDSAAYFCASSPLGSGEPSYEQYFGPGTRLTVT.

The chain links TRBV5-8 to TRBJ2-2; the D gene is possibly TRBD2 (6 bases). The CDR3 spans 14 residues. Germline V lookup: CDR1 SGHTS, CDR2 YDEGEE. Trimming took off 8 bases at V and 0 bases at J, with 11 bases between the two ends. The CDR3 coding sequence is TGTGCCAGTGGGACTGGCGCGAACACCGGGGAGCTGTTTTTT. Translated, it gives CASGTGANTGELFF.

The V and J genes are TRBV2 and TRBJ1-6; possible D gene TRBD1, 6 bases. Trimming took off 5 bases at V and 7 bases at J, with 12 bases between the two ends. Germline V gives CDR1 SNHLY, CDR2 FYNNEI. CDR3 length: 14 residues. CDR3 sequence (DNA): TGTGCCAGCAGTCGGGACACACTAAATTCACCCCTCCACTTT. Translation: CASSRDTLNSPLHF.

This clone was observed a single time. The CDR3: CASSLVEGREQFF. In DNA, the CDR3 is TGCGCCAGCAGCTTGGTGGAGGGCCGTGAGCAGTTCTTC. This chain joins TRBV5-1 and TRBJ2-1, with D perhaps matching TRBD2 (6 bases). From germline, CDR1 is SGHRS and CDR2 YFSETQ. Trimming removed 0 bases from V and 9 bases from J, with 10 bases in between. The CDR3 consists of 13 residues.

The CDR3 sequence: CASRHDSDTGELFF. As DNA, the CDR3 is TGCGCCAGCAGACACGACAGTGACACCGGGGAGCTGTTTTTT. The chain combines TRBV5-1 with TRBJ2-2, with D possibly TRBD1 on 5 matching bases. Germline V CDR1 and CDR2: SGHRS, YFSETQ. The CDR3 covers 14 residues. Trimming took 5 bases from V and 3 from J, leaving 11 bases between them. Full variable domain (outside the CDR3, taken from reference TRBV5-1 and TRBJ2-2): KAGVTQTPRYLIKTRGQQVTLSCSPISGHRSVSWYQQTPGQGLQFLFEYFSETQRNKGNFPGRFSGRQFSNSRSEMNVSTLELGDSALYLCASRHDSDTGELFFGEGSRLTVL.

The chain combines TRBV2 with TRBJ1-3; 8 positions agree with TRBD1. The CDR3 is made up of 17 amino acids. The germline CDR1 and CDR2 sequences are SNHLY and FYNNEI. V dropped 2 bases and J dropped 4; count of bases not matched to a gene: 10. The CDR3 nucleotides read TGTGCCAGCAGTGAAAATCCGCCCCAGGGGGCGGGAAACACCATATATTTT. Translated: CASSENPPQGAGNTIYF.

The chain recombines TRBV30 with TRBJ2-7; 9 bases agree with TRBD2. The CDR3 sequence is 14 residues long. The germline V gene encodes CDR1 GTSNPN and CDR2 SVGIG (reference sequence). Unmatched junction bases numbered 9, after V lost 5 bases and J lost 4 bases. CDR3 nucleotide sequence: TGTGCCTGGGGGTGGAGTAGCGGGAGTTACGAGCAGTACTTC. The encoded protein is CAWGWSSGSYEQYF.